This T cell receptor (beta chain) was retrieved from a study of T cell responses to AZD1222 COVID-19 vaccine (dated by TCRdb to the early 2020s). Regarding the complete study: AZD1222 recipients whose second dose came at about 4 weeks and those whose second dose came at about 12 weeks were combined into one group, since spike-specific TCR depth and breadth did not differ between the two schedules. TCR sequencing covered roughly 230 trial participants: around 210 given two doses of AZD1222 and some 25 given two doses of MenACWY control vaccine. Trial participants were enrolled by age into subgroups of 18-55, 56-69 and 70-plus years, and around 150, 28 and 57 TCR-sequenced participants, respectively, were included in these subgroups.

The CDR3 has 13 amino acids, counting the end cysteine and phenylalanine. The DNA shown is the 39-base CDR3, in frame from base 1. Trimming costs V 2 bases and J 7 bases, and their ends lie 11 bases apart. As encoded in the germline V gene (reference sequence), CDR1 is LGHDT while CDR2 is YNNKEL. Concerning this clone: The antigen it binds to is not known. No clone much larger than this one lies a single base away; base qualities are absent.

This specimen's time point label, interpreted: baseline before first vaccination. Vaccinee samples were obtained from the UK trials COV001 and COV002, which included a single-blind randomized controlled phase 2/3 trial of AZD1222 (ChAdOx1 nCoV-19) in healthy adults. For TCRbeta chain sequencing, PBMC samples were collected from trial participants at day 0 and at day 28 after the second dose. The CDR3 regions of human TCRbeta chains were analyzed by immunosequencing. Processing in the source paper ran as follows. Repertoire TCRs were checked for matches against a reference library of SARS-CoV-2-specific TCRs that had been generated using the MIRA antigen-specificity platform. Breadth meant the fraction of unique TCRs that were SARS-CoV-2-associated, whereas depth meant the fraction of total T cells that were SARS-CoV-2-associated. Using the MIRA data, each spike-specific TCR was assigned both to the spike region to which the TCR was reactive and to a CD4 or CD8 class. Log10-transformed breadth and depth values were compared by one-way ANOVA with Sidak's multiple comparisons tests. The clones in this table, taken by TCRdb from immuneACCESS, are in-frame only. Not every clone is retained; where verified, under half of the shortfall comes from an unresolved V gene, and the cause of the rest is unknown. D and trimming were read from the DNA, whereas the V and J calls and clone size are those reported in that table. The sample table contains approximately 120,000 clones; only one count was recorded for about 87% of them. The ten largest clones represent roughly 4.5% of the sample.

The paper's findings and limits, for the study overall: After two AZD1222 doses, spike-specific TCR breadth and depth were significantly higher than at day 0 and than in MenACWY recipients. CD4 TCRs associated with the vaccine covered the entire spike protein, and the dominant responses were in regions 160-218 and 743-854. Conclusions about previously exposed vaccinees are limited because only 5 or 6 AZD1222 recipients were SARS-CoV-2 seropositive at baseline. In the small 56-69-year group, the increase in depth fell short of significance, most likely because of low power. Reportedly, close to half of the unique spike-specific TCRs recognized epitopes lying outside the regions that are mutated in the B.1.351 and B.1.1.7 variants. Participants were mostly white British and included more females than males, and it was suggested by the authors that clonal diversity may have been underestimated. Because no day 14 peak-response samples were available, repertoires were characterized only after the peak T cell response.

The chain employs TRBV3-1 (or the pseudogene TRBV3-2) and TRBJ1-1, with a weak D call of TRBD1 (5 bases match). Sequencing was performed on peripheral blood, taken on day 0 of AZD1222 vaccination. This receptor was taken from an adult in good health. The nucleotide sequence is TGTGCCAGCAGCCAACAACCGGGACTTGAAGCTTTCTTT. This encodes CASSQQPGLEAFF.